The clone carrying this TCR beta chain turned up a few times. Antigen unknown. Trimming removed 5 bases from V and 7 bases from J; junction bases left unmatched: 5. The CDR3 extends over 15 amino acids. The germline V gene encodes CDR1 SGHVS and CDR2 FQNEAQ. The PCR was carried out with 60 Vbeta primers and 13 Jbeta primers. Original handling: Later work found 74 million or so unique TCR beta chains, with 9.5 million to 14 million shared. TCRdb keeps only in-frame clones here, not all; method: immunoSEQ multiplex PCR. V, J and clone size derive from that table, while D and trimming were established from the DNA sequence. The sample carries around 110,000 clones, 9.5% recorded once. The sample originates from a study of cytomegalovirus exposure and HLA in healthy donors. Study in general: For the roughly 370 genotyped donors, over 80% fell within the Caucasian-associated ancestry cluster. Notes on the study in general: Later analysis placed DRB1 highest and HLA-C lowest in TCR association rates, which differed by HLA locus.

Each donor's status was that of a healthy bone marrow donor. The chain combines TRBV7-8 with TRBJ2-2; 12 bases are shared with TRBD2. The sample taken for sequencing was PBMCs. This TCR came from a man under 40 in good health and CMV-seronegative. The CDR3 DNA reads TGTGCCAGCAGCCGACTAGCGGGGGTCGGCGGGGAGCTGTTTTTT. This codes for CASSRLAGVGGELFF.